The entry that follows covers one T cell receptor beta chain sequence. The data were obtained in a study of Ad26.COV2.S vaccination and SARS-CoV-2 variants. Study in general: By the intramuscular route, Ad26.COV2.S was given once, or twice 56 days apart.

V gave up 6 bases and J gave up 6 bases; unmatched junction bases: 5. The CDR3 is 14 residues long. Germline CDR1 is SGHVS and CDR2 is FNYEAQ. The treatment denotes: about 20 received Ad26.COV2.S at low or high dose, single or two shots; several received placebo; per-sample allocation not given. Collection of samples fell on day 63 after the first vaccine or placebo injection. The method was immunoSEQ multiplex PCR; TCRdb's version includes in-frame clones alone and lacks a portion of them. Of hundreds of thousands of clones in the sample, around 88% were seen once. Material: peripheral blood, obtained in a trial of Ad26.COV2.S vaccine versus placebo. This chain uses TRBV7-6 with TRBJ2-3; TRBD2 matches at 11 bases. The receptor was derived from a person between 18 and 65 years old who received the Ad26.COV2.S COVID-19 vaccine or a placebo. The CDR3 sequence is CASSYSGGADTQYF. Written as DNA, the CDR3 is TGTGCCAGCAGTTATAGCGGGGGGGCTGATACGCAGTATTTT.